The clone carrying this TCR beta chain turned up a few times. Its specificity is not known. The study ran its PCR with 60 Vbeta and 13 Jbeta primers. Profiling relied on immunoSEQ multiplex PCR, and the TCRdb table lists in-frame clones only, not all of them. Among more than 100,000 clones listed, 75% to 90% were seen once. The sample is drawn from a study of cytomegalovirus exposure and HLA in healthy donors. Study findings and constraints: Later analysis identified a missense DCLRE1C variant that was linked to TCR beta V- and J-gene trimming. A list of 150 or so TCR beta chains associated with cytomegalovirus was given.

The V gene lost 5 bases and the J gene lost 4 bases, with 23 bases spanning the gap. Germline loops: CDR1 LGHNA, CDR2 YNFKEQ. This CDR3 is built from 17 residues. Sequenced sample: PBMCs. This TCR was recovered from a female donor in good health and CMV-seropositive. The V and J genes are TRBV4-2 and TRBJ1-1, with D possibly TRBD1 on 5 matching bases. CDR3 nucleotide sequence: TGTGCCAGCAGCGGGTGGGGGGTCATGGAGAAAGGCACTGAAGCTTTCTTT. Amino acid sequence: CASSGWGVMEKGTEAFF.